This TCR beta chain stems from a study of cytomegalovirus exposure and HLA in healthy donors. Broader study findings: High sensitivity and specificity were reportedly achieved when the classifier diagnosed cytomegalovirus status.

Here immunoSEQ multiplex PCR was the method, and the copy in TCRdb shows in-frame clones only, minus some. This sample has some 140,000 clones, with more than 80% found just once. Germline CDR1 is SGDLS and CDR2 is YYNGEE. The trim removed 3 bases at V and 6 bases at J, leaving 8 bases unmatched. CDR3 length: 14 amino acids. As regards this clone: The antigen is undetermined.

Sequenced material: PBMCs. The receptor comes from a woman aged 25-40 years in good health and CMV-seropositive. The chain couples TRBV9 to TRBJ2-7; 8 nucleotides match TRBD1. The chain's CDR3 is CASSARTGLSEQYF. For the CDR3, the DNA is TGTGCCAGCAGCGCACGGACAGGGTTAAGCGAGCAGTACTTC.